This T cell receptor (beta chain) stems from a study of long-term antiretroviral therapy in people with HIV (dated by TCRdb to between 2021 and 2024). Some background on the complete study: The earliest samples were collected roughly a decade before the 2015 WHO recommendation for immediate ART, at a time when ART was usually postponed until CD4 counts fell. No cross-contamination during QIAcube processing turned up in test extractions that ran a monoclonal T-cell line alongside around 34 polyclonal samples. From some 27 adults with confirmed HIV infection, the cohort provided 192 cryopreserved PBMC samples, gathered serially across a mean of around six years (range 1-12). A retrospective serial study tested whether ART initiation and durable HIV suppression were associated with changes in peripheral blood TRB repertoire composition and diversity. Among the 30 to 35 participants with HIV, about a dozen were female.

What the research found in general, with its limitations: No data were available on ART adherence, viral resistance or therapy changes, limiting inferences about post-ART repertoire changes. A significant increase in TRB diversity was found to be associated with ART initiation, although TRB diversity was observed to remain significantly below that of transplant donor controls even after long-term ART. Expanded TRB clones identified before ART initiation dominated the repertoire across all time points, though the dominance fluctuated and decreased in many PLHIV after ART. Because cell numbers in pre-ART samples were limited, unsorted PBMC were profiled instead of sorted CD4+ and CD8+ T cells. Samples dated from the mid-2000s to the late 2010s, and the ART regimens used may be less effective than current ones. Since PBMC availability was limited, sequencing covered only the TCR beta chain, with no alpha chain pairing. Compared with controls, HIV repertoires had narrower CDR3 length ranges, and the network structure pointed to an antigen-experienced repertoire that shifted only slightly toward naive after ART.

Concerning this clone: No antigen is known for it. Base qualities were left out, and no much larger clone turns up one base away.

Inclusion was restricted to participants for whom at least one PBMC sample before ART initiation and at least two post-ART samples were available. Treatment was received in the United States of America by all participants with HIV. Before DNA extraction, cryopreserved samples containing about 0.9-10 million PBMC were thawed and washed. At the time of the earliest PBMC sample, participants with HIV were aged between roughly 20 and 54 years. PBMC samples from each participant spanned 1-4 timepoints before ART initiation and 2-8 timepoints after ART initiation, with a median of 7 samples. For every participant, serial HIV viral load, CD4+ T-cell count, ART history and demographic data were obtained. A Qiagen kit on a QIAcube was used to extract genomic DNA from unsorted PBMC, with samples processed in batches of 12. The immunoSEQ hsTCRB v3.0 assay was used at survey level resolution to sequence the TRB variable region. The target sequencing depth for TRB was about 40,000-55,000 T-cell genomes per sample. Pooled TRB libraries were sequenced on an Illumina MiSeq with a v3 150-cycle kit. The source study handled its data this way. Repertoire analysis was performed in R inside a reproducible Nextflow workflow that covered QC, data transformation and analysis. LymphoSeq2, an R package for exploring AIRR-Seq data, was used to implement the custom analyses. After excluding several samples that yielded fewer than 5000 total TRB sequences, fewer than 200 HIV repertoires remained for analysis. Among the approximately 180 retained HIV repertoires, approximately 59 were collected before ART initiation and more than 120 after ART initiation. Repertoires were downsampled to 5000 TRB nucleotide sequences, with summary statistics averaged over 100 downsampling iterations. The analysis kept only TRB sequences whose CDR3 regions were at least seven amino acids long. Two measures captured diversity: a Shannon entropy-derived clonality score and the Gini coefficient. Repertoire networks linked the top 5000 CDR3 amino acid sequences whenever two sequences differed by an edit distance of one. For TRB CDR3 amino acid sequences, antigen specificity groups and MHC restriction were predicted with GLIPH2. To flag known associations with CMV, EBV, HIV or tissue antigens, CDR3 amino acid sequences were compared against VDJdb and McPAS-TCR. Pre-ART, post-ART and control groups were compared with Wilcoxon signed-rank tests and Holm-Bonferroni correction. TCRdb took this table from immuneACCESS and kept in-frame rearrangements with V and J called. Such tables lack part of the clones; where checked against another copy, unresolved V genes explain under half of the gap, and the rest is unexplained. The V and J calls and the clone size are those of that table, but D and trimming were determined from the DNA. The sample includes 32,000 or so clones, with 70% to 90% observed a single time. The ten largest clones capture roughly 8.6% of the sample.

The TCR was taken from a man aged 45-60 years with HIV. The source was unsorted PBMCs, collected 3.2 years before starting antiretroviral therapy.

CDR3 protein: CASTKGARLGYEQYF. The DNA sequence is TGTGCCAGTACGAAGGGTGCCCGATTAGGGTACGAGCAGTACTTC. Rearrangement joined TRBV19 to TRBJ2-7; confidence is insufficient to name the D gene. V loses 7 bases, J loses 4 bases, and the germline ends lie 20 bases apart. From the cysteine through the phenylalanine, the CDR3 covers 15 amino acids. Only the CDR3 DNA is retained, 45 bases long and in frame from the first base. CDR1 and CDR2, per the germline V gene (reference sequence), are LNHDA and SQIVND.